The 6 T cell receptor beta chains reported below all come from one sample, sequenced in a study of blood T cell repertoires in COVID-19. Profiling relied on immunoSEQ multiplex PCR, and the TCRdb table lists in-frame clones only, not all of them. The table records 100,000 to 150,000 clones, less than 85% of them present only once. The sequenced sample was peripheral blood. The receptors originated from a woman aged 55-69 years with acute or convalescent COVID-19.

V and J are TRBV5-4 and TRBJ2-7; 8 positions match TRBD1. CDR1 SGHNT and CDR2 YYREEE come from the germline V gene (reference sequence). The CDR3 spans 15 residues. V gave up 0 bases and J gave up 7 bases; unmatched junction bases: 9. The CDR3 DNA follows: TGTGCCAGCAGCTTGGATCAGGGGGCGTTGGGGGAGCAGTACTTC. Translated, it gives CASSLDQGALGEQYF.

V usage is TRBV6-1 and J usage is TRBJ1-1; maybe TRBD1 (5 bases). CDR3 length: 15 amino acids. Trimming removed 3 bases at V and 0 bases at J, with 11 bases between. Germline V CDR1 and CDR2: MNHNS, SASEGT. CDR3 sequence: CASSERTSLNTEAFF. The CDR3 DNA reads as TGTGCCAGCAGTGAGCGGACATCACTGAACACTGAAGCTTTCTTT.

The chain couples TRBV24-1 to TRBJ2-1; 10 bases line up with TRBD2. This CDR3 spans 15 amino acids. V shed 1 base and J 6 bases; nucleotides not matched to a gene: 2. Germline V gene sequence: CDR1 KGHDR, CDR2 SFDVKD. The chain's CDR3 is CATSDFSGGANEQFF. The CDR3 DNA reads TGTGCCACCAGTGATTTCAGCGGGGGGGCCAATGAGCAGTTCTTC.

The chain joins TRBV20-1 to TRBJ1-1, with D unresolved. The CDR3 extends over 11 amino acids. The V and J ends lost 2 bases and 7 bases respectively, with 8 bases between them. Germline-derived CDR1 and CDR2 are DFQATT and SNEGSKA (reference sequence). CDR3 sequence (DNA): TGCAGTGCTAGATCTTTTCGTGAAGCTTTCTTT. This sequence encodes CSARSFREAFF.

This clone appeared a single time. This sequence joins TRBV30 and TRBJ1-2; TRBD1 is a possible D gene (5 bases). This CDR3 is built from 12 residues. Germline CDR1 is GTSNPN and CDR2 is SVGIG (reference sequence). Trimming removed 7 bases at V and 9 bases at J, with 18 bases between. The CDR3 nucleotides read TGTGCCTTTAACCGGGACTCGGAAAGCTACACCTTC. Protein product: CAFNRDSESYTF.

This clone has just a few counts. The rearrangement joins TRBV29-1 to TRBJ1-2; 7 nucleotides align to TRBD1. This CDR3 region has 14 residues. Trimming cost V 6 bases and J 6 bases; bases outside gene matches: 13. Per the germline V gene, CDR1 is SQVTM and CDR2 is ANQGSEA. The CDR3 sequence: CSVREAGGEDGYTF. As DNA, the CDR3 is TGCAGCGTACGAGAGGCAGGGGGAGAGGATGGCTACACCTTC.